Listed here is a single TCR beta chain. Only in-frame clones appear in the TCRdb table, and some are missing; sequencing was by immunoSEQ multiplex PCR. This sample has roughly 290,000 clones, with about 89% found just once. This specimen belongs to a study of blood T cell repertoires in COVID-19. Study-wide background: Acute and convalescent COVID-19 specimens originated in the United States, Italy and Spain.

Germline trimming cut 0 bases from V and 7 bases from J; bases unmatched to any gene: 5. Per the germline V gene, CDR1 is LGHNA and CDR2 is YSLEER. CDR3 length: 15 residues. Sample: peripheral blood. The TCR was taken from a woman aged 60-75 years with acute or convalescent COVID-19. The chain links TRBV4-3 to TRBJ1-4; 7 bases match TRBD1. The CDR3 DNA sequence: TGCGCCAGCAGCCAAGATGAGGGGGCAGGTGAAAAACTGTTTTTT. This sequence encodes CASSQDEGAGEKLFF.